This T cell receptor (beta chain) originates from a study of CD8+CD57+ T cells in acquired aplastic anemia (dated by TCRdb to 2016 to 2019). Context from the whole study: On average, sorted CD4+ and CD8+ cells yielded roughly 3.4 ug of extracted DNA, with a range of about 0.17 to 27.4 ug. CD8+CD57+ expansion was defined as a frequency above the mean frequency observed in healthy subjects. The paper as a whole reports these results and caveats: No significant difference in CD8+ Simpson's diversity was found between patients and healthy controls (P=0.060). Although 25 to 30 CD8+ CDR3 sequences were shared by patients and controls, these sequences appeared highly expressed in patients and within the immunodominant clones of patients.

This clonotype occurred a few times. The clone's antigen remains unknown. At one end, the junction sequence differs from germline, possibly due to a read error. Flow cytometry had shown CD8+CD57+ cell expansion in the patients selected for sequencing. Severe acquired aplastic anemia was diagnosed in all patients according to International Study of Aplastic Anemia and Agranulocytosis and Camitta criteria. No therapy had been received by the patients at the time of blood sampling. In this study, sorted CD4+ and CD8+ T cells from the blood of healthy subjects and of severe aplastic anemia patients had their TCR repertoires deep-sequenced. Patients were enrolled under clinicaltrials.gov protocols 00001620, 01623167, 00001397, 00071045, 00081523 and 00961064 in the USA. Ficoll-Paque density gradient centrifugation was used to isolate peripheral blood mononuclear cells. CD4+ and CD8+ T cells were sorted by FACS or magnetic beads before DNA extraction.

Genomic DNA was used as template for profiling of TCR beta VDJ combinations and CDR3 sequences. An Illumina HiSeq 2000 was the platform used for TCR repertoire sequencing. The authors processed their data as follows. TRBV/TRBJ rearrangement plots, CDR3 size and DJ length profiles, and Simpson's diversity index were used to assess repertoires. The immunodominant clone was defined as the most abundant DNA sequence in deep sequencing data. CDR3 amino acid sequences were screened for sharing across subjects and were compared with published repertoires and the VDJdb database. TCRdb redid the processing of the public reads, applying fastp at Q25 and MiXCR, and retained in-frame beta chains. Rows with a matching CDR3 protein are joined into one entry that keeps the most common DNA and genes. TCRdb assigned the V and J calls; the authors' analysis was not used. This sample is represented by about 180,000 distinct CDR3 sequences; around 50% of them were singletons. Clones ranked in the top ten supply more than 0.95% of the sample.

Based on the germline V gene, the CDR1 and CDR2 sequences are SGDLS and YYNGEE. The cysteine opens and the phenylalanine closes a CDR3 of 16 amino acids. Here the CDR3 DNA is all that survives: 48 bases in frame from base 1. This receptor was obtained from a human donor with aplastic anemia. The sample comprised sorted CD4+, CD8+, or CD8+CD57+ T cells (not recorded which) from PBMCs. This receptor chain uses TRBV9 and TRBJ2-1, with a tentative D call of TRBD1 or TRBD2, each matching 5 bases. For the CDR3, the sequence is CASGVALGRTDNEQFF. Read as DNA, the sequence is TGTGCCAGCGGCGTAGCTCTGGGACGGACCGACAATGAGCAGTTCTTC.